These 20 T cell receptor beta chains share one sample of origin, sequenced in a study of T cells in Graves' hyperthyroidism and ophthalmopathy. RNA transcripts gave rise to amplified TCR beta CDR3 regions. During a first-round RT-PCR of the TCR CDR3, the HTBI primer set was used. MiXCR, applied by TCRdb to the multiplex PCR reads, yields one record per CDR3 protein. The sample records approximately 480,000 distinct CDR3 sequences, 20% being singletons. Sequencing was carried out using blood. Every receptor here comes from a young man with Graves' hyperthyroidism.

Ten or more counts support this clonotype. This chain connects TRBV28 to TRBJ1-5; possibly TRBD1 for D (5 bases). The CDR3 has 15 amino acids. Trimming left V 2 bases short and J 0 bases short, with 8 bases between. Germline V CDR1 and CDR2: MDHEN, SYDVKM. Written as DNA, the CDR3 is TGTGCCAGCAGTTTACCAGGGCCTAGCAATCAGCCCCAGCATTTT. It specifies CASSLPGPSNQPQHF.

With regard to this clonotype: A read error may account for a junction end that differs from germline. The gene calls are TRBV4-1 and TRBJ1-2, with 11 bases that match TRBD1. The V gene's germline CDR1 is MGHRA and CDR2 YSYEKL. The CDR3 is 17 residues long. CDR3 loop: CASSQAGLGPGQGERLF. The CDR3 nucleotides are TGCGCCAGCAGCCAAGCCGGCCTCGGGCCGGGACAGGGGGAAAGGCTCTTC.

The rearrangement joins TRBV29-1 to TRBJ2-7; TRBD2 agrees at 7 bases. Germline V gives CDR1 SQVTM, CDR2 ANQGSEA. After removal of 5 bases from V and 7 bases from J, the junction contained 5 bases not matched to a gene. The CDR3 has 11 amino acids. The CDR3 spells CSVWAGVEQYF. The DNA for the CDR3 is TGCAGCGTTTGGGCGGGAGTTGAGCAGTACTTC.

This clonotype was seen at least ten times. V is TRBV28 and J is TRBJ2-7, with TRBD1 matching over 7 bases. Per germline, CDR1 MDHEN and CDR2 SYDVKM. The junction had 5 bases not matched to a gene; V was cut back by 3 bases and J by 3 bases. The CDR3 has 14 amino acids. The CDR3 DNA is TGTGCCAGCAGTTTGCCCAGGGGGATCTACGAGCAGTACTTC. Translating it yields CASSLPRGIYEQYF.

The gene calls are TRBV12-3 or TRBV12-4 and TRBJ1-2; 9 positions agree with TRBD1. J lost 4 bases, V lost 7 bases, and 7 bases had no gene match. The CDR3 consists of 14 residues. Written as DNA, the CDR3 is TGTGCCAGCATACCGGGACAGGGTGGCTATGGCTACACCTTC. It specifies CASIPGQGGYGYTF.

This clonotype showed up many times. The DNA of the CDR3 is TGTGCCAGCAGCTTAGGAGAGGGACTCCATGGCGATGGCTACACCTTC. This sequence encodes CASSLGEGLHGDGYTF. The chain has TRBV7-9 and TRBJ1-2, with a tentative D call TRBD1 (5 bases). Per germline, CDR1 SEHNR and CDR2 FQNEAQ (reference sequence). V was shortened by 1 base and J by 6 bases, with 18 bases between the two germline ends. CDR3 length: 16 amino acids.

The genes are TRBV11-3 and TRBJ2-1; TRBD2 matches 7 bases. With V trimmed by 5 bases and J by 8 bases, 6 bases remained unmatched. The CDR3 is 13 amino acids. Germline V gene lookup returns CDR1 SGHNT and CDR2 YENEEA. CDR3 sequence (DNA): TGTGCCAGCAGCCCCGGGGGGAGCGATGAGCAGTTCTTC. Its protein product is CASSPGGSDEQFF. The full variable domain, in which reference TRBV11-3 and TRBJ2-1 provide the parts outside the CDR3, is EAGVVQSPRYKIIEKKQPVAFWCNPISGHNTLYWYLQNLGQGPELLIRYENEEAVDDSQLPKDRFSAERLKGVDSTLKIQPAELGDSAVYLCASSPGGSDEQFFGPGTRLTVL.

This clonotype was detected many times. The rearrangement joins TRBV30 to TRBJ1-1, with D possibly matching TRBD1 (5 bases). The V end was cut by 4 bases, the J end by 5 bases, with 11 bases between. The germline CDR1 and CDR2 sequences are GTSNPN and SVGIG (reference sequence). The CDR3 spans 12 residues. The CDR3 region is CAWNRGFTEAFF. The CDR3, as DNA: TGTGCCTGGAATCGGGGCTTTACTGAAGCTTTCTTT.

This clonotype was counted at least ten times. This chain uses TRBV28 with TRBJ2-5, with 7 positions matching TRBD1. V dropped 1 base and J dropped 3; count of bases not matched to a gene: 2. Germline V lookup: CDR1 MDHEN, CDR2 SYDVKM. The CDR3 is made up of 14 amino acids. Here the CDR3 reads CASSLLGTEETQYF. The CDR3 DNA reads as TGTGCCAGCAGTTTATTAGGGACAGAAGAGACCCAGTACTTC.

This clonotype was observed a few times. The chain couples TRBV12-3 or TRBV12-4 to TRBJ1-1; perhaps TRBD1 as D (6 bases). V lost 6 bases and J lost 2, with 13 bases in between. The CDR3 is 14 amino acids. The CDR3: CASSRGQRNTEAFF. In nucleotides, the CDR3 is TGTGCCAGCAGCCGAGGACAGAGAAACACTGAAGCTTTCTTT.

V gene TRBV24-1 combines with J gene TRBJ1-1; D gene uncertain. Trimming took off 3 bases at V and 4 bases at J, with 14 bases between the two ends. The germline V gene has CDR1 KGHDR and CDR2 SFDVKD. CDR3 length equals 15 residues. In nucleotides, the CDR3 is TGTGCCACCAGTGATCCACGTGTGGGTAGCACTGAAGCTTTCTTT. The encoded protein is CATSDPRVGSTEAFF.

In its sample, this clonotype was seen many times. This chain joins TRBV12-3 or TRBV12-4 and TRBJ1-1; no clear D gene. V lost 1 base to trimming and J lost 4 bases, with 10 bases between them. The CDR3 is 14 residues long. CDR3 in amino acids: CASSLVRSPTEAFF. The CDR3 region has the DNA TGTGCCAGCAGTTTAGTCCGTTCCCCCACTGAAGCTTTCTTT.

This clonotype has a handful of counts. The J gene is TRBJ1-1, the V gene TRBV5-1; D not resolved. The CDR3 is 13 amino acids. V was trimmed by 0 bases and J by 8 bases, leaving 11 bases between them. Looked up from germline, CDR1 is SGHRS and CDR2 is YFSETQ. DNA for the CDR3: TGCGCCAGCAGCTTGGTGAGAAACTCCGAAGCTTTCTTT. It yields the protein CASSLVRNSEAFF.

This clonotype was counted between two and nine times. Here the CDR3 DNA reads TGCGCCAGCAGCCCCGGGAGGGCCACCGGGGAGCTGTTTTTT. This codes for CASSPGRATGELFF. The chain recombines TRBV5-1 with TRBJ2-2, with 8 nucleotides matching TRBD2. Germline trimming cut 4 bases from V and 4 bases from J; bases unmatched to any gene: 3. The CDR3 is 14 amino acids. Per germline, CDR1 SGHRS and CDR2 YFSETQ.

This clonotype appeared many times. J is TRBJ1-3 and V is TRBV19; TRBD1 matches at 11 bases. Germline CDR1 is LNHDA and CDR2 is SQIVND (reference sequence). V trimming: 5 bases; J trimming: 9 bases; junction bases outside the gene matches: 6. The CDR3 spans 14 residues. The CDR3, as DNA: TGTGCCAGTAGTCGGACAGGGGGCCCATCCACCATATATTTT. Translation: CASSRTGGPSTIYF.

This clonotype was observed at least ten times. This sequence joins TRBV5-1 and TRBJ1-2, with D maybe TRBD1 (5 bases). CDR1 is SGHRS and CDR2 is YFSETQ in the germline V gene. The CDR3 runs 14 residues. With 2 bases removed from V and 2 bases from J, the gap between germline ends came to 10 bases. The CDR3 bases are TGCGCCAGCAGCTTTGAGGGGTTGAACTATGGCTACACCTTC. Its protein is CASSFEGLNYGYTF.

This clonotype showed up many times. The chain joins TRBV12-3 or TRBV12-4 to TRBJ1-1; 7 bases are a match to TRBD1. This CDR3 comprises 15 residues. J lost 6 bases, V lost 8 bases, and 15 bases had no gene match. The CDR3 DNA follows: TGTGCCAGCTCCTCCCCTTCGACAGGGATCGCTGAAGCTTTCTTT. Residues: CASSSPSTGIAEAFF.

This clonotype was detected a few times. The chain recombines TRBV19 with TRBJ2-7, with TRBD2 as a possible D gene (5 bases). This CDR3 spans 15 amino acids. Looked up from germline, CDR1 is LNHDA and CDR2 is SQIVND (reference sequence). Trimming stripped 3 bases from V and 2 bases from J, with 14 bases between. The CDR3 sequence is CASSMGSGETYEQYF. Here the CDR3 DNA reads TGTGCCAGTAGTATGGGGAGTGGCGAGACCTACGAGCAGTACTTC. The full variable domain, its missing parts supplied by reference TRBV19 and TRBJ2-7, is DGGITQSPKYLFRKEGQNVTLSCEQNLNHDAMYWYRQDPGQGLRLIYYSQIVNDFQKGDIAEGYSVSREKKESFPLTVTSAQKNPTAFYLCASSMGSGETYEQYFGPGTRLTVT.

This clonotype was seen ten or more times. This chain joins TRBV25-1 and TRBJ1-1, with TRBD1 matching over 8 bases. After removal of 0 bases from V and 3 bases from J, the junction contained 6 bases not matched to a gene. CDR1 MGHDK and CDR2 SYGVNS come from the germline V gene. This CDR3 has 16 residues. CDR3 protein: CASSEYVRGRDTEAFF. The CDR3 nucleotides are TGTGCCAGCAGTGAATACGTCAGGGGGCGCGACACTGAAGCTTTCTTT.

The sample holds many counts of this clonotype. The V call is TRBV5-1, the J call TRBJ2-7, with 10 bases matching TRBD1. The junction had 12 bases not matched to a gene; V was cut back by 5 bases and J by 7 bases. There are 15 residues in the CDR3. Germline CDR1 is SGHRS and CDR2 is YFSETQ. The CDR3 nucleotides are TGCGCCAGCAGATCCTTGGACAGGGGGGAATTAGAGCAGTACTTC. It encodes CASRSLDRGELEQYF.